The T cell receptor (beta chain) described here comes from a study of blood T cells in healthy people across ages. Study outcomes and limitations: Older individuals had lower TCR beta diversity per million T cells (the decline was roughly linear).

This clonotype was detected a few times. Its antigen is still unknown. For the second PCR, which ran for 7 to 11 cycles, a sample-barcoded 5' primer and a J-beta primer mix were used. Carrying 12 random nucleotides, a template-switch adaptor labeled each individual cDNA molecule. Each of the samples gave a minimum of 3 million paired-end reads that contained CDR3. TCRdb independently ran MiXCR on the 5' RACE reads; one entry per CDR3 protein. The sample shows roughly 800,000 distinct CDR3 sequences, nearly 60% of them seen only once. V lost 7 bases and J 5 bases, leaving 14 bases between the germline ends. Per germline, CDR1 SGHTA and CDR2 FQGNSA. The CDR3 runs 13 residues. Isolation of PBMCs gave at least 7 million cells per sample.

This TCR was recovered from a man aged 25 to 40 in good health. The V and J genes are TRBV7-2 and TRBJ2-5, with a tentative D call TRBD2 (5 bases). The sequencing input was blood. CDR3 bases: TGTGCCAGCAACTTTTGGTGGGAGGAGACCCAGTACTTC. This codes for CASNFWWEETQYF. The full variable domain, rest sourced from reference TRBV7-2 and TRBJ2-5, is GAGVSQSPSNKVTEKGKDVELRCDPISGHTALYWYRQSLGQGLEFLIYFQGNSAPDKSGLPSDRFSAERTGGSVSTLTIQRTQQEDSAVYLCASNFWWEETQYFGPGTRLLVL.